A selection of T cell receptor beta chains follows, all from one sample in a study of cytomegalovirus exposure and HLA in healthy donors. TCRdb's table, derived via immunoSEQ multiplex PCR, lists solely in-frame clones and lacks some. Of about 190,000 clones listed, about four fifths are singletons. The sample consisted of PBMCs. All receptors derive from a woman aged 50 to 60 in good health and CMV-seropositive. The CDR3 runs from the conserved cysteine through the conserved F or W. The D gene is left open where the match is weak. Some rows mark clone size as missing; the rest say once, few, many or name a class of expanded clone.

.,TRBV7-9,TRBJ1-2,.,CASSYPSTQTDAGYTF,TGTGCCAGCAGCTATCCCTCAACACAGACAGACGCCGGCTACACCTTC
.,TRBV6-1,TRBJ1-6,.,CASSEGADGSSYNSPLHF,TGTGCCAGCAGCGAAGGGGCGGACGGGAGCTCCTATAATTCACCCCTCCACTTT
.,TRBV7-9,TRBJ2-7,TRBD1,CASSPDRGSYEQYF,TGTGCCAGCAGCCCCGACAGGGGCTCCTACGAGCAGTACTTC
once,TRBV5-1,TRBJ2-7,.,CASSLPNSYEQYF,TGCGCCAGCAGCTTGCCGAATAGCTACGAGCAGTACTTC
once,TRBV7-9,TRBJ2-1,TRBD2,CASSRSGDEQFF,TGTGCCAGCAGCCGAAGCGGGGATGAGCAGTTCTTC
.,TRBV7-9,TRBJ1-2,.,CASSFGTSYGYTF,TGTGCCAGCAGCTTTGGGACAAGCTATGGCTACACCTTC
.,TRBV21-1,TRBJ2-2,.,CASSTRDRGKRTGELFF,TGTGCCAGCAGCACCCGGGACAGGGGAAAGAGGACCGGGGAGCTGTTTTTT
.,TRBV30,TRBJ2-1,TRBD1,CAWDRGLGEQFF,TGTGCCTGGGACAGGGGGCTCGGTGAGCAGTTCTTC
.,TRBV7-8,TRBJ1-2,.,CASSPGRAVSYGYTF,TGTGCCAGCAGCCCCGGCAGGGCCGTGAGCTATGGCTACACCTTC
few,TRBV4-1,TRBJ2-6,.,CASSQVLLSGANVLTF,TGCGCCAGCAGCCAAGTTTTACTGTCTGGGGCCAACGTCCTGACTTTC
.,TRBV15,TRBJ1-4,.,CATSRAGSSNEKLFF,TGTGCCACCAGCAGAGCCGGGTCCTCGAATGAAAAACTGTTTTTT
once,TRBV6-5,TRBJ1-2,.,CASSYDPRGPYTF,TGTGCCAGCAGTTATGACCCCAGGGGCCCCTACACCTTC
.,TRBV12-5,TRBJ2-7,TRBD1,CASGPWTGGSFHEQYF,TGTGCTAGTGGTCCATGGACAGGGGGAAGCTTCCACGAGCAGTACTTC
.,TRBV2,TRBJ2-6,.,CASSDDTSGANVLTF,TGTGCCAGCAGTGACGACACCTCTGGGGCCAACGTCCTGACTTTC
few,TRBV2,TRBJ1-6,TRBD1,CASRSGGPSSPLHF,TGTGCCAGCAGGTCAGGGGGTCCCAGTTCACCCCTCCACTTT
.,TRBV7-9,TRBJ1-5,TRBD1,CASSLKGAGQPQHF,TGTGCCAGCAGCCTTAAGGGGGCAGGTCAGCCCCAGCATTTT
.,TRBV4-3,TRBJ1-1,.,CASSPRGYTTEAFF,TGCGCCAGCAGCCCCAGAGGGTACACCACTGAAGCTTTCTTT
once,TRBV27,TRBJ2-2,.,CASSYYSTGELFF,TGTGCCAGCAGTTACTATTCTACCGGGGAGCTGTTTTTT
few,TRBV4-1,TRBJ2-6,TRBD2,CASSQVGLADPSGANVLTF,TGCGCCAGCAGCCAGGTGGGACTAGCGGATCCCTCTGGGGCCAACGTCCTGACTTTC
few,TRBV28,TRBJ1-5,TRBD1,CASREIGDSYNQPQHF,TGTGCCAGCAGAGAAATTGGGGACAGTTACAATCAGCCCCAGCATTTT
.,TRBV29-1,TRBJ2-1,.,CSVESGDYEQFF,TGCAGCGTTGAATCGGGAGATTATGAGCAGTTCTTC
.,TRBV7-2,TRBJ2-1,.,CASSLSKSTVLGEQFF,TGTGCCAGCAGCTTAAGTAAGTCTACGGTCCTTGGTGAGCAGTTCTTC
.,TRBV7-9,TRBJ1-1,.,CASSKGLMNTEAFF,TGTGCCAGCAGCAAGGGACTGATGAACACTGAAGCTTTCTTT
.,TRBV11-2,TRBJ1-6,.,CASRYNRDAYNSPLHF,TGTGCCAGCAGATATAACAGGGACGCCTATAATTCACCCCTCCACTTT
few,TRBV2,TRBJ1-4,TRBD1,CASSRTGTNEKLFF,TGTGCCAGCAGTAGGACAGGCACTAATGAAAAACTGTTTTTT
.,TRBV12-5,TRBJ1-2,TRBD1,CASGLDGTGEGGYTF,TGTGCTAGTGGTTTGGATGGGACAGGGGAAGGCGGCTACACCTTC
.,TRBV6-1,TRBJ2-2,.,CAISTGTTNTGELFF,TGTGCCATTTCCACCGGGACAACGAACACCGGGGAGCTGTTTTTT
.,TRBV19,TRBJ1-5,TRBD1,CASTIGTGNQPQHF,TGTGCCAGTACCATAGGGACAGGCAATCAGCCCCAGCATTTT
.,TRBV6-1,TRBJ1-6,.,CASSEAARARVPLHF,TGTGCCAGCAGTGAAGCGGCTAGGGCCAGGGTCCCCCTCCACTTT
few,TRBV6-5,TRBJ1-3,.,CASSYVAGFGNTIYF,TGTGCCAGCAGTTACGTTGCGGGATTCGGAAACACCATATATTTT
.,TRBV2,TRBJ2-4,.,CASSKDSTENIQYF,TGTGCCAGCAGTAAAGACAGTACCGAAAACATTCAGTACTTC
.,TRBV5-5,TRBJ2-1,.,CASSLAGSVEQFF,TGTGCCAGCAGCTTGGCCGGGTCAGTTGAGCAGTTCTTC